Listed below are T cell receptor beta chains from one sample, sequenced in a study of preoperative IRX-2 immunotherapy in early breast cancer. TCRdb's table, derived via immunoSEQ multiplex PCR, lists solely in-frame clones and lacks some. This sample has about 6,000 clones; about 69% occur once, and the top ten carry roughly 18%. The specimen comprised tumor tissue, sampled before IRX-2 immunotherapy. Source of these receptors: a human donor with breast cancer. Both conserved end residues are part of each CDR3. A D gene is named only where the DNA matches it firmly. The size entry is marked missing in some rows and otherwise reads once, few, many or a size class.

j_call	d_call	clone_size	v_call	cdr3_nt	cdr3_aa
TRBJ2-7	.	.	TRBV6-8	TGTGCCAGCAGCCCTGGACCGCAACGGGCCCTTTACGAGCAGTACTTC	CASSPGPQRALYEQYF
TRBJ1-2	.	.	TRBV18	TGTGCCAGCTCCTGGAGTCCCGACCTCTATGGCTACACCTTC	CASSWSPDLYGYTF
TRBJ2-3	TRBD2	.	TRBV5-1	TGCGCCAGCAGCGAGCCGGGACTAGCAGATACGCAGTATTTT	CASSEPGLADTQYF
TRBJ2-3	TRBD2	.	TRBV19	TGTGCCAGTAGTCGTCCGGGACTACCGGCAGATACGCAGTATTTT	CASSRPGLPADTQYF
TRBJ1-1	.	once	TRBV5-1	TGCGCCAGCAGCTTGGGGGTCATGAACACTGAAGCTTTCTTT	CASSLGVMNTEAFF
TRBJ1-3	.	.	TRBV23-1	TGCGCCAGCAGCCAAGAGGACCTCGACTATACTGGAAACACCATATATTTT	CASSQEDLDYTGNTIYF
TRBJ2-3	TRBD1	once	TRBV30	TGTGCCTGGAGCCAAGGACAGGGAACCGCAGATACGCAGTATTTT	CAWSQGQGTADTQYF
TRBJ1-4	.	.	TRBV28	TGTGCCAGCAGTTTAAGGAGGCATGAAAAACTGTTTTTT	CASSLRRHEKLFF
TRBJ2-1	TRBD2	.	TRBV19	TGTGCCAGTAGTATAATCACTAGCGGGGACAATGAGCAGTTCTTC	CASSIITSGDNEQFF
TRBJ2-2	.	.	TRBV6-8	TGTGCCAGCAGAGTGGACACGAACACCGGGGAGCTGTTTTTT	CASRVDTNTGELFF
TRBJ1-1	.	.	TRBV18	TGTGCCAGCTCACCATTCGAGGGATATGAAGCTTTCTTT	CASSPFEGYEAFF
TRBJ1-6	TRBD1	once	TRBV18	TGTGCCAGCTCGATGGACAGGGCTAATTCACCCCTCCACTTT	CASSMDRANSPLHF
TRBJ1-1	TRBD1	.	TRBV19	TGTGCCAGTAGTAGGTCGACAGGGGGAAGAGGCACTGAAGCTTTCTTT	CASSRSTGGRGTEAFF
TRBJ2-1	TRBD2	medium-sized	TRBV11-3	TGTGCCAGCAGCTTTGCCGGGACTAGATACAATGAGCAGTTCTTC	CASSFAGTRYNEQFF
TRBJ1-1	.	.	TRBV19	TGTGCCAGTAGTATAAAAGGGGCGGGTACTGAAGCTTTCTTT	CASSIKGAGTEAFF
TRBJ1-6	.	.	TRBV23-1	TGCGCCAGCAGCTTGACCGGGCTGCGGGACTCACCCCTCCACTTT	CASSLTGLRDSPLHF
TRBJ1-5	.	once	TRBV19	TGTGCCAGTAGTCCCCGACAGGAAGGTCAGCCCCAGCATTTT	CASSPRQEGQPQHF
TRBJ1-1	TRBD1	.	TRBV5-1	TGCGCCAGCAGCTTGCGGACAGGGGAAGGCACTGAAGCTTTCTTT	CASSLRTGEGTEAFF
TRBJ1-6	.	.	TRBV7-6	TGTGCCAGCAGCTTAGGGACAGATAATTCACCCCTCCACTTT	CASSLGTDNSPLHF
TRBJ2-5	.	.	TRBV15	TGTGCCAGCACATCCGACCCCTCGGGAGAGACCCAGTACTTC	CASTSDPSGETQYF
TRBJ2-5	.	few	TRBV18	TGTGCCAGCTCAAGGGGACACGGAGAGACCCAGTACTTC	CASSRGHGETQYF
TRBJ2-3	TRBD1	.	TRBV6-8	TGTGCCAGCGGGACAGGGAGCACAGATACGCAGTATTTT	CASGTGSTDTQYF
TRBJ2-5	.	few	TRBV19	TGTGCCAGTAGTATCGGGCAGGCTAGCGCACTAGAGACCCAGTACTTC	CASSIGQASALETQYF
TRBJ1-5	TRBD1	.	TRBV19	TGTGCCAGTAGGATGGTAGGACAGGGGTATAGCAATCAGCCCCAGCATTTT	CASRMVGQGYSNQPQHF
TRBJ2-7	TRBD2	.	TRBV11-3	TGTGCCAGCAGCGCAGAGAGCGGGGCGACATACGAGCAGTACTTC	CASSAESGATYEQYF
TRBJ2-2	.	once	TRBV11-3	TGTGCCAGCAGCTCCCCGGGGACTTACTCAGGAGGGCTGTTTTTT	CASSSPGTYSGGLFF
TRBJ2-1	TRBD1	.	TRBV6-8	TGTGCCAGCAGTACCCGGGACAGGGGCTACAATGAGCAGTTCTTC	CASSTRDRGYNEQFF
TRBJ1-1	.	.	TRBV11-3	TGTGCCAGCAGCCGAGTGGATGGGGTGAACACTGAAGCTTTCTTT	CASSRVDGVNTEAFF
TRBJ1-5	TRBD1	.	TRBV6-8	TGTGCCATCAGTGGGACAGCAGATCAGCCCCAGCATTTT	CAISGTADQPQHF
TRBJ1-1	.	.	TRBV19	TGTGCCAGTAGTATATGGGACGAACTGTTGGGCAGGGGCGGCACTGAAGCTTTCTTT	CASSIWDELLGRGGTEAFF
TRBJ2-1	TRBD2	.	TRBV7-7	TGTGCCAGCAGGACTGCCGGGACTAGCGGGTCTAGCTCCTACAATGAGCAGTTCTTC	CASRTAGTSGSSSYNEQFF
TRBJ1-4	TRBD1	.	TRBV6-8	TGTGCCAGCAGTTTTGGACAGGGGCGGCGAGAAAAACTGTTTTTT	CASSFGQGRREKLFF
TRBJ2-6	TRBD1	few	TRBV30	TGTGCCTGGGGAACCGGGACAGGGGGAGGGTCTGGGGCCAACGTCCTGACTTTC	CAWGTGTGGGSGANVLTF
TRBJ2-1	.	.	TRBV7-7	TGTGCCAGCAGTTTCTTAGGACTCATGCCCCCCTACTACAATGAGCAGTTCTTC	CASSFLGLMPPYYNEQFF
TRBJ2-5	TRBD1	few	TRBV30	TGTGCCTGGACCTCCGGGACAGAAGAGACCCAGTACTTC	CAWTSGTEETQYF
TRBJ1-1	TRBD1	few	TRBV15	TGTGCCACCAGCAGGGACAGGGTCAGCACTGAAGCTTTCTTT	CATSRDRVSTEAFF
TRBJ2-7	TRBD1	.	TRBV4-1	TGCGCCAGCAGCCAAGACGGACAGGCCTTTACCTACGAGCAGTACTTC	CASSQDGQAFTYEQYF
TRBJ2-3	TRBD2	.	TRBV18	TGTGCCAGCTCCCCCGGGGTAGCGGGGGGCCTCACAGATACGCAGTATTTT	CASSPGVAGGLTDTQYF
TRBJ2-2	.	.	TRBV23-1	TGCGCCAGCCGGGGGGCATCGAACACCGGGGAGCTGTTTTTT	CASRGASNTGELFF
TRBJ1-1	.	medium-sized	TRBV6-8	TGTGCCAGCAGGACCCACGCGAACACTGAAGCTTTCTTT	CASRTHANTEAFF
TRBJ2-3	TRBD1	.	TRBV19	TGTGCCAGTAGTATCACAGGGGGTGGACCCACAGATACGCAGTATTTT	CASSITGGGPTDTQYF
TRBJ2-5	.	.	TRBV7-5	TGTGCCAGCATCCCCATGGGGGCTAGCGGGGTTGGGACCCAGTACTTC	CASIPMGASGVGTQYF
TRBJ2-3	TRBD2	.	TRBV6-8	TGTGCCAGCAGTTACACCCTAGCGGGGGCGCATGGGAATACGCAGTATTTT	CASSYTLAGAHGNTQYF